The T cell receptor (beta chain) described here comes from a study of shared clonotypes between healthy human individuals (dated by TCRdb to 2020 to 2021). Turning to the overall study: A couple of women and a few men aged 18 to 49 years were included in the cohort. Per donor, three plates each were used for CD4 naive and CD4 memory, two for CD8 naive, and one for CD8 memory. The study deeply sequenced blood TCR repertoires of about 5 healthy adults to estimate repertoire size and the extent of clonotype sharing between individuals. Libraries were prepared and TCR repertoires were sequenced by different laboratories using diverse techniques, in order to increase sequencing depth and limit assay-specific biases. Leukapheresis yielded between about 0.9 and 9 billion PBMCs per donor. Overall results and qualifications from the work: Clonotypes shared by all four sorted-subset donors showed higher generation probabilities than non-shared clonotypes. Only blood was sampled, and tissue TCR repertoires likely differ from those in blood. Naive subsets generally had larger estimated clonotype richness than memory subsets did. Because the study included only a small number of donors, the genetic and exposure-history diversity represented was limited. Pairwise subsampling led to the expectation that sequencing depth would affect the degree of clonotype sharing among donors. Sharing across a few donors was observed for approximately 5% of naive CD4, under 4% of naive CD8, 2% to 2.5% of memory CD4, and roughly 0.4% of memory CD8 clonotypes. Rarefaction of sorted-subset datasets indicated incomplete sequencing despite the large sequencing depth.

The donors were healthy, HIV-negative adults who had no recently reported acute infections or vaccinations. Only Caucasian adults living in Nashville, Tennessee, USA were represented among the donors. Magnetic negative selection was used to enrich CD4+ T cells, after which naive cells were positively selected on CD45RA and the negative fraction became the memory subset. Blood was collected by leukapheresis, and PBMCs were isolated by Ficoll-Histopaque density gradient centrifugation and then cryopreserved in liquid nitrogen vapor phase. Analytical flow cytometry was used to check the purity and quantity of every magnetically sorted T cell population. Genomic DNA was isolated from each sorted fraction and quantified by UV absorbance on a Nanodrop 2000c. Using the deep immunoSEQ assay, multiplex PCR amplified TCR CDR3 regions from genomic DNA. Extracted genomic DNA from each cell subset was spread evenly across all wells of several immunoSEQ 96-well plates, with each plate serving as a replicate. For sorted subsets, around 200 ng genomic DNA, equal to 30,000 to 35,000 T cell genomes, was loaded into each replicate PCR. The purified libraries were quantified using a Qubit 3.0 fluorometer, sized with a Bioanalyzer 2100, and then quantified again using the KAPA Library Quantification kit. Every immunoSEQ 96-well plate was sequenced on a dedicated single-read 150-cycle Illumina NextSeq 550 flow cell. Regarding the original processing steps: Because the immunoSEQ output held only junctional sequences and lacked quality scores, the filtering could not match the filtering applied to full-length reads. Sequences were annotated with PyIR, a Python wrapper for IgBLAST v1.9, and V/J genes and CDR3 were assigned using IMGT germline references. Reads were filtered out if the reads had weak V/J assignments (E-value above 1e-6), no CDR3, stop codons, out-of-frame junctions, or ambiguous translated residues. V3J clonotypes were defined by identical inferred V gene, J gene, and CDR3 amino acid sequence. Percentage overlap between repertoires was computed as shared unique clonotypes divided by the size of the smaller repertoire. Richness of each repertoire was evaluated using RTK rarefaction, the Chao1 estimator, and Recon v2.1 estimates of unobserved clonotypes. OLGA was used to compute generation probabilities for all TCRbeta clonotypes that the gDNA method yielded from a few donors. This immuneACCESS table, as held by TCRdb, lists in-frame sequences with V and J called but not all clones. Of the missing ones, under half trace to an unresolved V gene in checked studies; the others have no known cause. V and J calls and clone size are those listed in that table; D and trimming were worked out from the DNA. The sample has millions of clones on record, 85% to 95% of them singletons. The ten largest account for roughly 0.13% of the sample.

Remarks on this clone: Its antigen is currently not known. Base qualities are not provided; no much larger clone lies one nucleotide away.

The sequence was collected from a man between 18 and 35 years old in good health. Sample: naive CD4+ T cells sorted from blood. This specimen's cell subset or site label, per the study, means: CD45RA+ positively selected.

The CDR3 corresponds to CASSPFTGELFF. The DNA sequence follows: TGTGCCAGCAGCCCATTCACCGGGGAGCTGTTTTTT. The chain couples TRBV7-6 to TRBJ2-2, with an unclear D gene assignment. V and J are truncated by 5 bases and 4 bases respectively, leaving an intervening sequence of 5 bases. CDR1 and CDR2 were assigned from the germline V gene as SGHVS and FNYEAQ. The CDR3 contains 12 residues, cysteine and phenylalanine counted. CDR3 DNA is the only sequence kept; it has 36 bases, read in frame from the first base. The CDR3, completed at both ends by the reference TRBV7-6 and TRBJ2-2 genes, gives the full variable domain GAGVSQSPRYKVTKRGQDVALRCDPISGHVSLYWYRQALGQGPEFLTYFNYEAQQDKSGLPNDRFSAERPEGSISTLTIQRTEQRDSAMYRCASSPFTGELFFGEGSRLTVL.